Presented here are 5 T cell receptor beta chains from one specimen sequenced in a study of shared clonotypes between healthy human individuals. The method was immunoSEQ multiplex PCR; TCRdb's version includes in-frame clones alone and lacks a portion of them. The data hold around 480,000 clones, with approximately 79% observed a single time. The sample taken for sequencing was PBMCs. The receptors come from a woman between 35 and 50 years old in good health. Some clones in this sample may be carry-over from other donors' samples.

CDR3 protein: CASSATQGSQYF. In DNA form, the CDR3 reads TGTGCCAGCAGCGCGACTCAGGGGTCGCAGTATTTT. The chain recombines TRBV9 with TRBJ2-3; D is perhaps TRBD1 (6 bases). CDR1 is SGDLS and CDR2 is YYNGEE in the germline V gene. Trimming took 3 bases from V and 10 from J, leaving 12 bases between them. This CDR3 region has 12 residues.

The chain uses TRBV2 and TRBJ1-5; TRBD1 agrees at 7 bases. The V and J ends lost 1 base and 6 bases, in that order; junction bases with no gene match: 9. This CDR3 has 16 residues. Germline CDR1 reads SNHLY; CDR2 reads FYNNEI. CDR3 coding DNA: TGTGCCAGCAGTGAAGAGGGGGCGGGGGGTAGTCAGCCCCAGCATTTT. Residues: CASSEEGAGGSQPQHF.

This clone has only a few counts. The V call is TRBV18, the J call TRBJ2-7, with a possible D match to TRBD1 (6 bases). This CDR3 has 15 amino acids. V gave up 2 bases and J gave up 3 bases, with 14 bases separating them. Germline V gene lookup returns CDR1 KGHSH and CDR2 LQKENI. The DNA of the CDR3 is TGTGCCAGCTCACCAGTGCAGGGGAGACACTACGAGCAGTACTTC. Translation: CASSPVQGRHYEQYF.

The rearrangement links TRBV20-1 to TRBJ2-4; D gene unclear. The CDR3 runs to 11 residues. V lost 5 bases to trimming and J lost 10 bases, with 12 bases between them. CDR1 is DFQATT, CDR2 SNEGSKA, per germline (reference sequence). This CDR3 reads CSAPDPPIQYF. CDR3 DNA sequence: TGCAGTGCTCCGGACCCCCCTATTCAGTACTTC.

The CDR3 region is CAWVGTNSYNEQFF. The CDR3 region has the DNA TGTGCCTGGGTGGGCACTAACTCCTACAATGAGCAGTTCTTC. The V call is TRBV30, the J call TRBJ2-1; D is undetermined. The CDR3 sequence is 14 residues long. The V gene lost 5 bases and the J gene lost 0 bases, with 11 bases spanning the gap. CDR1 and CDR2 from the germline V gene are GTSNPN and SVGIG (reference sequence). Drawing the rest from reference TRBV30 and TRBJ2-1, the complete variable domain is SQTIHQWPATLVQPVGSPLSLECTVEGTSNPNLYWYRQAAGRGLQLLFYSVGIGQISSEVPQNLSASRPQDRQFILSSKKLLLSDSGFYLCAWVGTNSYNEQFFGPGTRLTVL.